The 30 T cell receptor beta chains below were found in one sample sequenced in a study of blood T cell repertoires in COVID-19. Assay used: immunoSEQ multiplex PCR; TCRdb lists only in-frame clones, some missing. The data show about 200,000 clones, with roughly 86% seen just once and under 2% held by the top ten. Sequences were obtained from peripheral blood. The receptors come from a man in his late teens or twenties with active or convalescent COVID-19.

The chain is built from TRBV24-1 and TRBJ2-7; 11 nucleotides line up with TRBD2. The CDR3 extends over 14 amino acids. The ends lost 7 bases at V and 5 bases at J; junction bases unmatched: 6. Germline V gives CDR1 KGHDR, CDR2 SFDVKD. CDR3 nucleotides: TGTGCCACCAGAAGGACTAGCGGGTTCGACGAGCAGTACTTC. Encoded protein: CATRRTSGFDEQYF.

The V gene is TRBV2, the J gene TRBJ2-1; possible D gene TRBD1, 6 bases. Germline V CDR1 and CDR2: SNHLY, FYNNEI. This CDR3 is built from 14 residues. Trimming stripped 6 bases from V and 6 bases from J, with 15 bases between. CDR3 protein: CASSANQGFNEQFF. Written as DNA, the CDR3 is TGTGCCAGCAGCGCGAATCAGGGGTTCAATGAGCAGTTCTTC.

The chain employs TRBV5-1 and TRBJ2-3; 11 nucleotides match TRBD1. V trimming: 5 bases; J trimming: 1 base; junction bases outside the gene matches: 6. Germline CDR1 reads SGHRS; CDR2 reads YFSETQ. The CDR3 contains 16 residues. This chain's CDR3 is CASRPDRGQGTDTQYF. DNA for the CDR3: TGCGCCAGCAGGCCGGACAGGGGGCAAGGCACAGATACGCAGTATTTT.

The chain recombines TRBV30 with TRBJ1-1; D possibly corresponds to TRBD1 (5 bases). Germline V CDR1 and CDR2: GTSNPN, SVGIG (reference sequence). Trimming took 7 bases from V and 1 from J, leaving 25 bases between them. The CDR3 is made up of 17 amino acids. In DNA, the CDR3 is TGTGCCTCTAGGGATGCGGGACCACTACGATCGAACACTGAAGCTTTCTTT. Encoded protein: CASRDAGPLRSNTEAFF. The whole variable domain, remainder taken from reference TRBV30 and TRBJ1-1, is SQTIHQWPATLVQPVGSPLSLECTVEGTSNPNLYWYRQAAGRGLQLLFYSVGIGQISSEVPQNLSASRPQDRQFILSSKKLLLSDSGFYLCASRDAGPLRSNTEAFFGQGTRLTVV.

V usage is TRBV18 and J usage is TRBJ1-2, with TRBD1 matching over 11 bases. The germline CDR1 and CDR2 sequences are KGHSH and LQKENI. J was trimmed by 6 bases and V by 0 bases; bases with no gene match: 9. The CDR3 consists of 17 residues. The CDR3 DNA is TGTGCCAGCTCACCACCAGGACAGGGGGCCAGTCGGAATGGCTACACCTTC. Encoded protein: CASSPPGQGASRNGYTF.

The CDR3 is CASSHPGATNEKLFF. In nucleotides, the CDR3 is TGTGCCAGCAGCCACCCAGGGGCAACTAATGAAAAACTGTTTTTT. The chain recombines TRBV14 with TRBJ1-4; weak D call: TRBD1 (6 bases). In germline, CDR1 is SGHDN, CDR2 FVKESK. Trimming stripped 3 bases from V and 0 bases from J, with 8 bases between. The CDR3 runs to 15 residues.

This clone was picked up a small number of times. The gene calls are TRBV19 and TRBJ1-2, with TRBD1 identical over 7 bases. Germline V gives CDR1 LNHDA, CDR2 SQIVND (reference sequence). J lost 3 bases, V lost 4 bases, and 5 bases had no gene match. The CDR3 is 14 amino acids. The CDR3 loop is CASSKSTGDYGYTF. DNA of the CDR3: TGTGCCAGTAGTAAGTCCACAGGGGACTATGGCTACACCTTC.

The chain links TRBV6-5 to TRBJ1-1, with D tentatively TRBD1 (5 bases). This CDR3 is 13 amino acids long. From germline, CDR1 is MNHEY and CDR2 SVGAGI. Trimming pared 0 bases from V and 4 bases from J, leaving 6 bases between. The CDR3 sequence is CASSYSGGTEAFF. CDR3 bases: TGTGCCAGCAGTTACTCGGGGGGCACTGAAGCTTTCTTT.

V and J are TRBV2 and TRBJ1-2, with 9 bases identical to TRBD1. The V and J ends lost 6 bases and 4 bases, in that order; junction bases with no gene match: 0. Germline-derived CDR1 and CDR2 are SNHLY and FYNNEI. The CDR3 runs 12 residues. Here the CDR3 DNA reads TGTGCCAGCAGGGACAGGGGCTATGGCTACACCTTC. Translated, it gives CASRDRGYGYTF.

V gene TRBV7-9 combines with J gene TRBJ1-5; D might be TRBD1 (6 bases). This CDR3 has 14 amino acids. Trimming stripped 6 bases from V and 6 bases from J, with 15 bases between. Germline loops: CDR1 SEHNR, CDR2 FQNEAQ (reference sequence). The CDR3 protein is CASSRGEGSQPQHF. In DNA form, the CDR3 reads TGTGCCAGCAGTAGGGGGGAGGGTTCTCAGCCCCAGCATTTT.

V is TRBV5-1 and J is TRBJ1-6, with 10 bases that match TRBD1. CDR1 and CDR2 from the germline V gene are SGHRS and YFSETQ. With 0 bases clipped from V and 9 bases from J, the junction kept 6 bases outside the gene matches. The CDR3 has 16 residues. This CDR3 is CASSLAGDRGGSPLHF. The CDR3 bases are TGCGCCAGCAGCTTGGCCGGGGACAGGGGAGGTTCACCCCTCCACTTT.

This clone was found once. The CDR3 DNA follows: TGCGCCAGCAGCAGGGATGGGAGCTACGAGCAGTACTTC. It yields the protein CASSRDGSYEQYF. The genes are TRBV5-1 and TRBJ2-7; D might be TRBD2 (5 bases). V lost 4 bases, J lost 3 bases, and 11 bases lay in between. In germline, CDR1 is SGHRS, CDR2 YFSETQ. CDR3 length: 13 amino acids.

The chain combines TRBV3-1 (or the pseudogene TRBV3-2) with TRBJ1-1, with D tentatively TRBD1 (6 bases). The CDR3 is 13 residues long. The germline V and J ends were trimmed by 5 bases and 2 bases, with 9 bases remaining between them. Germline assignment: CDR1 LGHDT and CDR2 YNNKEL (reference sequence). In DNA, the CDR3 is TGTGCCAGCAGCGGGACATACAACACTGAAGCTTTCTTT. It codes for CASSGTYNTEAFF.

The rearrangement joins TRBV4-1 to TRBJ1-3, with 8 positions matching TRBD1. CDR1 is MGHRA, CDR2 YSYEKL, per germline. This CDR3 region has 16 residues. Unmatched junction bases numbered 3, after V lost 0 bases and J lost 2 bases. CDR3 sequence: CASSQDIRGPGNTIYF. Here the CDR3 DNA reads TGCGCCAGCAGCCAAGATATCAGGGGGCCTGGAAACACCATATATTTT.

This sequence joins TRBV7-2 and TRBJ2-7; 7 bases map to TRBD2. The V gene's germline CDR1 is SGHTA and CDR2 FQGNSA. The V and J ends lost 1 base and 4 bases, in that order; junction bases with no gene match: 10. The CDR3 runs 16 residues. The CDR3 nucleotides are TGTGCCAGCAGCTTAGAGTCGGGGGGACTAAGATACGAGCAGTACTTC. Encoded protein: CASSLESGGLRYEQYF.

This clone was picked up one time. This chain joins TRBV18 and TRBJ2-1, with a tentative D call TRBD2 (6 bases). Germline V gene data show CDR1 as KGHSH and CDR2 as LQKENI. The CDR3 has 16 amino acids. Trimming stripped 0 bases from V and 3 bases from J, with 12 bases between. CDR3 sequence (DNA): TGTGCCAGCTCACCACCGATCCCCGGGGGCTACAATGAGCAGTTCTTC. This codes for CASSPPIPGGYNEQFF.

The rearrangement links TRBV7-3 to TRBJ2-3; 11 nucleotides agree with TRBD1. This CDR3 has 18 residues. With 1 base clipped from V and 4 bases from J, the junction kept 10 bases outside the gene matches. The germline gives CDR1 SGHTA, CDR2 FQGTGA. CDR3 amino acids: CASSLIRRTGGEADTQYF. CDR3 coding DNA: TGTGCCAGCAGCTTAATTAGGCGGACAGGGGGCGAAGCAGATACGCAGTATTTT. The full variable domain, rest sourced from reference TRBV7-3 and TRBJ2-3, is GAGVSQTPSNKVTEKGKYVELRCDPISGHTALYWYRQSLGQGPEFLIYFQGTGAADDSGLPNDRFFAVRPEGSVSTLKIQRTERGDSAVYLCASSLIRRTGGEADTQYFGPGTRLTVL.

The V and J genes are TRBV6-5 and TRBJ2-5; maybe TRBD2 (6 bases). The CDR3 consists of 15 residues. CDR1 and CDR2 from the germline V gene are MNHEY and SVGAGI. V dropped 8 bases and J dropped 5 bases, with 21 bases sitting between them. The CDR3 nucleotides are TGTGCCAGCGGTACGTTTGGAGGGATCGGTGAGACCCAGTACTTC. Translating it yields CASGTFGGIGETQYF.

This rearrangement joins TRBV6-2 or TRBV6-3 to TRBJ1-2; D perhaps matches TRBD1 (6 bases). Germline assignment: CDR1 MNHEY and CDR2 SVGEGT. Trimming shortened V by 6 bases and J by 4 bases, and 15 bases separated the two germline ends. The CDR3 length is 14 residues. CDR3 DNA: TGTGCCAGCAGCCCCAACGGACAGATCTATGGCTACACCTTC. Protein product: CASSPNGQIYGYTF.

The chain recombines TRBV5-1 with TRBJ2-5; D is possibly TRBD1 (6 bases). Germline assignment: CDR1 SGHRS and CDR2 YFSETQ. Trimming pared 4 bases from V and 5 bases from J, leaving 15 bases between. This CDR3 is 14 amino acids long. The CDR3 is CASSPGHQEETQYF. The CDR3 DNA reads TGCGCCAGCAGCCCGGGACATCAAGAGGAGACCCAGTACTTC.

This clone was detected only once. The chain links TRBV5-1 to TRBJ2-2; TRBD2 matches at 9 bases. The CDR3 loop spans 14 amino acids. The V segment lost 3 bases and the J segment 4 bases; nucleotides outside the gene matches: 1. CDR1 SGHRS and CDR2 YFSETQ come from the germline V gene. This CDR3 is CASSSTSGTGELFF. The CDR3 DNA is TGCGCCAGCAGCTCGACTAGCGGCACCGGGGAGCTGTTTTTT.

V usage is TRBV9 and J usage is TRBJ2-1, with TRBD2 matching over 14 bases. The CDR3 runs to 17 residues. Germline V gene lookup returns CDR1 SGDLS and CDR2 YYNGEE. V shed 0 bases, J shed 5 bases, and the junction held 4 bases outside the gene matches. In nucleotides, the CDR3 is TGTGCCAGCAGCGTAGTGGGGACTAGCGGGAGTAACAATGAGCAGTTCTTC. Translation: CASSVVGTSGSNNEQFF.

The rearrangement links TRBV5-1 to TRBJ1-2; TRBD1 is a possible D gene (6 bases). Germline CDR1 SGHRS, CDR2 YFSETQ. V lost 0 bases and J 8 bases, leaving 8 bases between the germline ends. The CDR3 totals 12 residues. CDR3 sequence reads: CASSLEGVGYTF. Here the CDR3 DNA reads TGCGCCAGCAGCTTGGAGGGGGTGGGCTACACCTTC.

As regards this clone: This same CDR3 is encoded by further DNA sequences in the sample. The V gene is TRBV19, the J gene TRBJ1-5; 9 positions agree with TRBD1. Trimming removed 4 bases from V and 0 bases from J; junction bases left unmatched: 1. Germline values: CDR1 LNHDA, CDR2 SQIVND (reference sequence). This CDR3 comprises 15 residues. DNA for the CDR3: TGTGCCAGTAGTAGACAGGGGGATAGCAATCAGCCCCAGCATTTT. It yields the protein CASSRQGDSNQPQHF.

This clone was counted a single time. The chain links TRBV5-1 to TRBJ1-1; D gene ambiguous. V was pared by 0 bases and J by 3 bases, with 12 bases between. The length of the CDR3 is 15 residues. Germline CDR1 SGHRS, CDR2 YFSETQ. CDR3 protein: CASSLDPWRDTEAFF. Here the CDR3 DNA reads TGCGCCAGCAGCTTGGACCCGTGGAGGGACACTGAAGCTTTCTTT. The variable domain in full, with the rest retrieved from reference TRBV5-1 and TRBJ1-1, is KAGVTQTPRYLIKTRGQQVTLSCSPISGHRSVSWYQQTPGQGLQFLFEYFSETQRNKGNFPGRFSGRQFSNSRSEMNVSTLELGDSALYLCASSLDPWRDTEAFFGQGTRLTVV.

The chain recombines TRBV6-5 with TRBJ1-1, with TRBD1 identical over 8 bases. The CDR3 length is 14 residues. Looked up from germline, CDR1 is MNHEY and CDR2 is SVGAGI. With V trimmed by 7 bases and J by 5 bases, 9 bases remained unmatched. CDR3 nucleotide sequence: TGTGCCAGCACCTCCGACAGGGGAAGAACTGAAGCTTTCTTT. This encodes CASTSDRGRTEAFF.

This chain joins TRBV12-2 and TRBJ2-5; TRBD1 is taken as the D call from the table, unchecked against the DNA. TRBV12-2 is annotated as a pseudogene. CDR3 length: 16 residues. CDR3 sequence: CASRLGIPRQEETQYF. The CDR3 DNA is TGTGCAAGTCGCTTAGGGATTCCTCGGCAGGAAGAGACCCAGTACTTC.

V is TRBV15 and J is TRBJ1-1, with 9 bases that match TRBD1. With 3 bases clipped from V and 6 bases from J, the junction kept 8 bases outside the gene matches. The germline V gene encodes CDR1 LNHNV and CDR2 YYDKDF (reference sequence). CDR3 length: 15 amino acids. CDR3 coding DNA: TGTGCCACCAGCAGGGGGGACAGGGTATACTCTGAAGCTTTCTTT. It is translated as CATSRGDRVYSEAFF.

The chain couples TRBV28 to TRBJ1-1; 8 bases map to TRBD1. Germline lookup yields CDR1 MDHEN and CDR2 SYDVKM. The CDR3 is made up of 13 amino acids. The trim removed 6 bases at V and 3 bases at J, leaving 3 bases unmatched. Here the CDR3 DNA reads TGTGCCAGCAGGCTACAGGGGGACACTGAAGCTTTCTTT. Protein sequence: CASRLQGDTEAFF.

This rearrangement joins TRBV15 to TRBJ2-5; TRBD2 agrees at 8 bases. The trim removed 1 base at V and 3 bases at J, leaving 4 bases unmatched. CDR1 is LNHNV and CDR2 is YYDKDF in the germline V gene (reference sequence). The CDR3 is made up of 15 amino acids. The CDR3, as DNA: TGTGCCACCAGCAGAGCGGGGGGGCCGGAAGAGACCCAGTACTTC. Protein product: CATSRAGGPEETQYF.